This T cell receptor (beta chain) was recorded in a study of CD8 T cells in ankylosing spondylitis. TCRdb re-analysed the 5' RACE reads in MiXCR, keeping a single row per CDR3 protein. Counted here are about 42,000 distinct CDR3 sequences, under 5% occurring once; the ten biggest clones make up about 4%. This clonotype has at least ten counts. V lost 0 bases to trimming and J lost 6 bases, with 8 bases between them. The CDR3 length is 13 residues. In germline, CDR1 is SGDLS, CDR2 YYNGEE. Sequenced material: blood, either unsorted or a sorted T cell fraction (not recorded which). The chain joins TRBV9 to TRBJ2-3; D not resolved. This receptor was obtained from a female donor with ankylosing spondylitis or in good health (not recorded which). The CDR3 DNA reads TGTGCCAGCAGCGTAGAGCCCCTGGATACGCAGTATTTT. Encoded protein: CASSVEPLDTQYF.